These T cell receptor beta chains were read from a single sample in a study of T cells expressing NK-cell markers. TCRdb processed the 5' RACE reads again and assigns one entry to each CDR3 protein, with no DNA. The sample table sets out 400,000 to 550,000 distinct CDR3 sequences. Sample: blood T cells: a sorted CD56 or NKG2C T cell subset, CD4+ or CD8+ T cells, or bulk PBMC T cells (not recorded which). The source is a woman between 18 and 70 years old in good health. Both conserved end residues are part of each CDR3.

cdr3_length j_call v_call cdr3_aa
15 TRBJ2-2 TRBV5-1 CASSLGSNRGGELFF
19 TRBJ2-2 TRBV4-3 CARKPGGSWVITNTGELFF
14 TRBJ2-1 TRBV7-9 CASAPPSSYNEQFF
17 TRBJ2-3 TRBV7-9 CASSSSGLAGGGDTQYF
15 TRBJ1-5 TRBV19 CTSSMSNSALWPQHF
15 TRBJ2-2 TRBV6-1 CASSSRPGKTGELFF
17 TRBJ2-2 TRBV4-1 CASSHHTGGTNTGELFF
14 TRBJ2-3 TRBV20-1 CSARVAGNTDTQYF
18 TRBJ2-3 TRBV12-3/TRBV12-4 CASSQGLAGGLSTDTQYF
13 TRBJ1-5 TRBV30 CAWSRDSNQPQHF
12 TRBJ1-2 TRBV7-9 CASSLGMYGYTF
14 TRBJ1-2 TRBV4-3 CASSQLQGMGGYTF
15 TRBJ2-2 TRBV28 CASSLLRVNTGELFF
15 TRBJ2-3 TRBV6-2/TRBV6-3 CASSPPSHYTDTQYF
14 TRBJ2-1 TRBV7-2 CASSFLTSGARQFF
16 TRBJ1-4 TRBV20-1 CSARDRVSATNEKLFF
15 TRBJ2-5 TRBV12-3/TRBV12-4 CASSNGQGVGETQYF
15 TRBJ2-7 TRBV9 CASSYSPVERYEQYF
13 TRBJ2-7 TRBV28 CASREGAAYEQYF
16 TRBJ2-1 TRBV7-2 CASSDHSGSSYNEQFF
14 TRBJ2-7 TRBV29-1 CSVSTGPSSYEQYF
14 TRBJ2-1 TRBV19 CASRGFSEVNEQFF
15 TRBJ1-3 TRBV11-2 CASSSGQDSGNTIYF
16 TRBJ2-5 TRBV5-6 CASSNALGLKQETQYF
14 TRBJ1-5 TRBV2 CASSEALGGQPQHF
14 TRBJ2-7 TRBV20-1 CSAIRDGITYEQYF